This T cell receptor beta chain was sequenced in a study of shared clonotypes between healthy human individuals (dated by TCRdb to 2020 to 2021). About the full investigation: Three men and a couple of women, aged 18 to 49 years, made up the cohort. Per donor, three plates each were used for CD4 naive and CD4 memory, two for CD8 naive, and one for CD8 memory. To estimate repertoire size and how much clonotypes are shared between individuals, the study performed deep sequencing of blood TCR repertoires from about five healthy adults. To increase sequencing depth and limit assay-specific biases, different laboratories used diverse techniques to prepare libraries and sequence TCR repertoires. Each donor's leukapheresis produced roughly between about 0.9 and 9.5 billion PBMCs.

Paper-wide results and their limitations: Even with the large sequencing depth, rarefaction of the sorted-subset datasets indicated that sequencing was incomplete. The small number of donors limited the genetic and exposure-history diversity represented. Compared with non-shared clonotypes, clonotypes shared by all four sorted-subset donors had higher generation probabilities. Across a handful of donors, roughly 5.4% of naive CD4, approximately 4% of naive CD8, under 2.5% of memory CD4, and around 0.4% of memory CD8 clonotypes were shared. Only blood was sampled, and tissue TCR repertoires likely differ from those in blood. Based on pairwise subsampling, the degree of clonotype sharing among donors was expected to be affected by sequencing depth. Larger estimated clonotype richness was generally found for naive subsets than for memory subsets.

Using the deep immunoSEQ assay, multiplex PCR amplified TCR CDR3 regions from genomic DNA. For each cell subset, the extracted genomic DNA was distributed evenly across all wells of several immunoSEQ 96-well plates, and each plate served as one replicate. Each replicate PCR for sorted subsets received approximately 220 ng genomic DNA, equal to tens of thousands of T cell genomes. The purified libraries were quantified using a Qubit 3.0 fluorometer, sized with a Bioanalyzer 2100, and then quantified again using the KAPA Library Quantification kit. Every immunoSEQ 96-well plate was sequenced on a separate single-read 150-cycle Illumina NextSeq 550 flow cell. As for the original processing: Because the immunoSEQ output held only junctional sequences and lacked quality scores, the filtering could not match the filtering applied to full-length reads. Sequences were annotated with PyIR, a Python wrapper for IgBLAST v1.9, and V/J genes and CDR3 were assigned using IMGT germline references. Reads were removed for weak V/J assignments (E-value above 1e-6), missing CDR3, stop codons, out-of-frame junctions, or ambiguous translated residues. V3J clonotypes were defined as sequences sharing an identical inferred V gene, J gene, and CDR3 amino acid sequence. To compute the percentage overlap between repertoires, the number of shared unique clonotypes was divided by the size of the smaller repertoire. Three approaches were used to assess repertoire richness: RTK rarefaction, the Chao1 estimator, and Recon v2.1 estimates of unobserved clonotypes. OLGA was used to compute generation probabilities for all TCRbeta clonotypes that the gDNA method yielded from a handful of donors. The source is immuneACCESS, and TCRdb retained only in-frame sequences with V and J called. Part of the clones is not carried over; for the studies checked, unresolved V genes explain less than half of this, and the remainder is unexplained. V and J calls and clone size are copied from that table; D and trimming were computed from the DNA. The sample includes approximately 740,000 clones, with approximately 92% observed a single time. 24% of the sample is in the top ten clones.

V is pared back by 1 base and J by 0 bases, with 16 bases lying between the germline termini. Looking up the germline V gene (reference sequence) yields CDR1 SEHNR and CDR2 FQNEAQ. The CDR3 runs 18 amino acids, cysteine and phenylalanine included. Only CDR3 DNA remains: 54 bases, in frame from the first base. A remark on this clone: Its antigen remains undetermined. Base quality data are lacking; no much larger clone is found one base away.

CD8 naive samples were obtained by positive selection for CCR7 among CD45RO-negative cells, yielding a CD45RA+CCR7+ population from which TemRA cells were excluded. The donors were healthy, HIV-negative adults with no recently reported acute infections or vaccinations. Only Caucasian adults living in Nashville, Tennessee, USA were represented among the donors. Blood was obtained by leukapheresis, after which PBMCs were separated by Ficoll-Histopaque density gradient centrifugation and cryopreserved in liquid nitrogen vapor phase. Analytical flow cytometry was used to check the purity and quantity of each magnetically sorted T cell population. Each sorted fraction had its genomic DNA isolated and then quantified by UV absorbance on a Nanodrop 2000c.

Sequenced input: naive CD8+ T cells sorted from blood. The cell subset or site tag for this specimen amounts to: CD45RA+CCR7+. The chain joins TRBV7-9 to TRBJ1-5; the D segment cannot be called with confidence. The clonotype was recovered from a man aged 30-40 years in good health. The nucleotide sequence reads as follows: TGTGCCAGCAGCTTAGGTTCCCAGGCCTCCTATAGCAATCAGCCCCAGCATTTT. This gives the protein CASSLGSQASYSNQPQHF.